This T cell receptor (beta chain) originates from a study of blood T cell repertoires in COVID-19. Authors' processing steps: Estimation of nucleated cell counts relied on the amplification of reference gene primers. The table came from immunoSEQ multiplex PCR; TCRdb's copy has only in-frame clones and leaves some out. D and trimming were read from the DNA, whereas the V and J calls and clone size are those reported in that table. The sample holds a few hundred thousand clones, roughly 76% seen once. Germline V gene lookup returns CDR1 SGHTS and CDR2 YDEGEE. The ends lost 3 bases at V and 0 bases at J; junction bases unmatched: 3. The CDR3 extends over 15 amino acids.

V gene TRBV5-8 combines with J gene TRBJ1-2, with 9 nucleotides matching TRBD1. The sequencing input was peripheral blood. This clonotype was sampled from a human donor in a cohort sampled during active COVID-19. Here the CDR3 DNA reads TGTGCCAGCAGCTCTAGACAGGGGGCTAACTATGGCTACACCTTC. This sequence encodes CASSSRQGANYGYTF.